These T cell receptor beta chains were read from a single sample in a study of blood T cell repertoires in COVID-19. Generated by immunoSEQ multiplex PCR, the TCRdb table keeps only in-frame clones and is missing some. The sample has about 110,000 clones, approximately 85% seen once. Sequencing was carried out using peripheral blood. Receptors were obtained from a woman in her sixties or seventies with acute or convalescent COVID-19. The CDR3 runs from the conserved cysteine through the conserved F or W. D genes are given only for firm matches. Clone size appears in some rows only: once, few, many, or a class for an expanded clone.

j_call: TRBJ1-6
v_call: TRBV9
d_call: TRBD1
clone_size: -
cdr3_nt: TGTGCCAGCAGCGTCACAGGGGGTGGTTCACCCCTCCACTTT
cdr3_aa: CASSVTGGGSPLHF

j_call: TRBJ1-5
v_call: TRBV9
d_call: -
clone_size: -
cdr3_nt: TGTGCCAGCATTCTCGATACCAACTCAATCAAGCCCCAGCATTTT
cdr3_aa: CASILDTNSIKPQHF

j_call: TRBJ2-7
v_call: TRBV25-1
d_call: -
clone_size: -
cdr3_nt: TGTGCCAGCAGCCGACAGGCTCAAGACTACGAGCAGTACTTC
cdr3_aa: CASSRQAQDYEQYF

j_call: TRBJ2-7
v_call: TRBV6-5
d_call: -
clone_size: -
cdr3_nt: TGTGCCAGCAGGGGAACAGGGTACGAGCAGTACTTC
cdr3_aa: CASRGTGYEQYF

j_call: TRBJ1-4
v_call: TRBV5-1
d_call: -
clone_size: -
cdr3_nt: TGCGCCAGCAGCTTGAGACCTAACAGTAACGGATTGGATGAAAAACTGTTTTTT
cdr3_aa: CASSLRPNSNGLDEKLFF

j_call: TRBJ1-1
v_call: TRBV5-8
d_call: -
clone_size: -
cdr3_nt: TGTGCCAGCAGCCGACAGTTGAACACTGAAGCTTTCTTT
cdr3_aa: CASSRQLNTEAFF

j_call: TRBJ2-2
v_call: TRBV9
d_call: TRBD1
clone_size: few
cdr3_nt: TGTGCCAGCAGCGTAGGACAGGGGAACACCGGGGAGCTGTTTTTT
cdr3_aa: CASSVGQGNTGELFF

j_call: TRBJ1-2
v_call: TRBV28
d_call: -
clone_size: -
cdr3_nt: TGTGCCAGCAGCCTGGACAGTTATGGCTACACCTTC
cdr3_aa: CASSLDSYGYTF

j_call: TRBJ1-2
v_call: TRBV4-1
d_call: -
clone_size: -
cdr3_nt: TGCGCCAGCAGCCAAGCAAGGAGGGGTCACTATGGCTACACCTTC
cdr3_aa: CASSQARRGHYGYTF

j_call: TRBJ1-4
v_call: TRBV7-6
d_call: -
clone_size: -
cdr3_nt: TGTGCCAGCAGCCGCGGATTGGGACGGGAGGAAAAACTGTTTTTT
cdr3_aa: CASSRGLGREEKLFF

j_call: TRBJ1-6
v_call: TRBV29-1
d_call: -
clone_size: -
cdr3_nt: TGCAGCGTTCAACTGGGGCCCTCTTATAATTCACCCCTCCACTTT
cdr3_aa: CSVQLGPSYNSPLHF

j_call: TRBJ1-2
v_call: TRBV3-1/TRBV3-2
d_call: -
clone_size: few
cdr3_nt: TGTGCCAGCAGCCTCCACAGGGATTTGGATGGCTACACCTTC
cdr3_aa: CASSLHRDLDGYTF

j_call: TRBJ1-3
v_call: TRBV2
d_call: -
clone_size: -
cdr3_nt: TGTGCCAGCAGTGAAGTTGCCAGAAACTCTGGAAACACCATATATTTT
cdr3_aa: CASSEVARNSGNTIYF

j_call: TRBJ1-5
v_call: TRBV18
d_call: TRBD1
clone_size: -
cdr3_nt: TGTGCCAGCTCCCCCGGACAGGGGGCACGTAGCAATCAGCCCCAGCATTTT
cdr3_aa: CASSPGQGARSNQPQHF

j_call: TRBJ2-3
v_call: TRBV5-4
d_call: -
clone_size: -
cdr3_nt: TGTGCCAGCAGCTTGGCCGCTAACACAGATACGCAGTATTTT
cdr3_aa: CASSLAANTDTQYF

j_call: TRBJ2-3
v_call: TRBV5-1
d_call: TRBD2
clone_size: -
cdr3_nt: TGCGCCAGCAGGTACGGACTAGCGGGCAGCACAGATACGCAGTATTTT
cdr3_aa: CASRYGLAGSTDTQYF

j_call: TRBJ2-7
v_call: TRBV28
d_call: TRBD2
clone_size: -
cdr3_nt: TGTGCCAGCAGGAATAGCGGGGTCTACGAGCAGTACTTC
cdr3_aa: CASRNSGVYEQYF

j_call: TRBJ2-5
v_call: TRBV28
d_call: -
clone_size: once
cdr3_nt: TGTGCCAGCAGTCTGAGGGTCTCCGGCCTCCGAGAGACCCAGTACTTC
cdr3_aa: CASSLRVSGLRETQYF

j_call: TRBJ1-5
v_call: TRBV9
d_call: -
clone_size: -
cdr3_nt: TGTGCCAGCAGCGTATTCCCGAATCAGCCCCAGCATTTT
cdr3_aa: CASSVFPNQPQHF

j_call: TRBJ1-3
v_call: TRBV5-1
d_call: -
clone_size: -
cdr3_nt: TGCGCCAGCAGCCCTGAAGGTGGAGTCGGAAACACCATATATTTT
cdr3_aa: CASSPEGGVGNTIYF

j_call: TRBJ1-1
v_call: TRBV19
d_call: TRBD1
clone_size: -
cdr3_nt: TGTGCCAGTAGTAGGGGACAGCGGAACACTGAAGCTTTCTTT
cdr3_aa: CASSRGQRNTEAFF

j_call: TRBJ1-1
v_call: TRBV29-1
d_call: -
clone_size: -
cdr3_nt: TGCAGCGGGAACGGGGACACTGAAGCTTTCTTT
cdr3_aa: CSGNGDTEAFF

j_call: TRBJ1-2
v_call: TRBV6-5
d_call: -
clone_size: -
cdr3_nt: TGTGCCAGCAGTTACCGAAACACCCGCGGTGGCTACACCTTC
cdr3_aa: CASSYRNTRGGYTF

j_call: TRBJ2-3
v_call: TRBV9
d_call: -
clone_size: -
cdr3_nt: TGTGCCAGCAGCGACGGGACTCTTTTAAATACGCAGTATTTT
cdr3_aa: CASSDGTLLNTQYF

j_call: TRBJ1-2
v_call: TRBV12-3/TRBV12-4
d_call: -
clone_size: -
cdr3_nt: TGTGCCAGCAGTTTTGGCAGCTATGGCTACACCTTC
cdr3_aa: CASSFGSYGYTF

j_call: TRBJ1-3
v_call: TRBV9
d_call: -
clone_size: few
cdr3_nt: TGTGCCAGCAAGGGCCAGGGTATTCGAAACACCATATATTTT
cdr3_aa: CASKGQGIRNTIYF

j_call: TRBJ2-5
v_call: TRBV5-1
d_call: TRBD2
clone_size: -
cdr3_nt: TGCGCCAGCAGCTTGAGGGCTAGCGGGGGTCCTAAAGGGGAGACCCAGTACTTC
cdr3_aa: CASSLRASGGPKGETQYF

j_call: TRBJ1-1
v_call: TRBV11-3
d_call: -
clone_size: -
cdr3_nt: TGTGCCAGCAGCTCTCCCCGGGAGTATGGAGCTTTCTTT
cdr3_aa: CASSSPREYGAFF

j_call: TRBJ2-5
v_call: TRBV7-2
d_call: -
clone_size: -
cdr3_nt: TGTGCCAGCAGCTTAGCGATAGAGGCGGAGACCCAGTACTTC
cdr3_aa: CASSLAIEAETQYF

j_call: TRBJ2-3
v_call: TRBV10-3
d_call: TRBD2
clone_size: -
cdr3_nt: TGTGCCATCAGTGAAAGGCGGGGGAACACAGATACGCAGTATTTT
cdr3_aa: CAISERRGNTDTQYF

j_call: TRBJ1-1
v_call: TRBV5-1
d_call: -
clone_size: -
cdr3_nt: TGCGCCAGCAGCTTCACGTCTAGGAACACTGAAGCTTTCTTT
cdr3_aa: CASSFTSRNTEAFF

j_call: TRBJ1-6
v_call: TRBV30
d_call: -
clone_size: -
cdr3_nt: TGTGCCTGGGGGGAGGATTCACCCCTCCACTTT
cdr3_aa: CAWGEDSPLHF

j_call: TRBJ1-1
v_call: TRBV12-3/TRBV12-4
d_call: -
clone_size: once
cdr3_nt: TGTGCCAGCAGTTTAACGAAGCTCCCAACTTTCTTT
cdr3_aa: CASSLTKLPTFF

j_call: TRBJ1-5
v_call: TRBV6-5
d_call: -
clone_size: -
cdr3_nt: TGTGCCAGCAGTTACGCGGGGAGGAATCAGCCCCAGCATTTT
cdr3_aa: CASSYAGRNQPQHF

j_call: TRBJ2-5
v_call: TRBV9
d_call: -
clone_size: -
cdr3_nt: TGTGCCAGCAGCGGACAACAGGGTTGGGCAGGCGAGACCCAGTACTTC
cdr3_aa: CASSGQQGWAGETQYF

j_call: TRBJ1-6
v_call: TRBV2
d_call: -
clone_size: few
cdr3_nt: TGTGCCAGCAGTGTGGCAGGGGATTCACCCCTCCACTTT
cdr3_aa: CASSVAGDSPLHF

j_call: TRBJ2-7
v_call: TRBV5-1
d_call: -
clone_size: -
cdr3_nt: TGCGCCAGCAGTTGGGGGGATGGGTCCTACGAGCAGTACTTC
cdr3_aa: CASSWGDGSYEQYF

j_call: TRBJ1-2
v_call: TRBV4-3
d_call: -
clone_size: -
cdr3_nt: TGCGCCAGCAGGAAGACGGGGAACCAACTGTATGGCTACACCTTC
cdr3_aa: CASRKTGNQLYGYTF

j_call: TRBJ1-4
v_call: TRBV5-8
d_call: TRBD1
clone_size: few
cdr3_nt: TGTGCCAGCAGCTTGGGCACCGGGACAGGGTCTGAAAAACTGTTTTTT
cdr3_aa: CASSLGTGTGSEKLFF

j_call: TRBJ1-5
v_call: TRBV7-6
d_call: -
clone_size: -
cdr3_nt: TGTGCCAGCAGCTTAGGTGTAGGGAGCGCGGAACAGCCCCAGCATTTT
cdr3_aa: CASSLGVGSAEQPQHF

j_call: TRBJ1-5
v_call: TRBV5-1
d_call: -
clone_size: few
cdr3_nt: TGCGCCAGCAGCTTGGACGGCCCCGGGAGGCAGCCCCAGCATTTT
cdr3_aa: CASSLDGPGRQPQHF

j_call: TRBJ2-5
v_call: TRBV10-3
d_call: -
clone_size: -
cdr3_nt: TGTGCCATCAGTGATGGGCCCAGGAGGGAGACCCAGTACTTC
cdr3_aa: CAISDGPRRETQYF

j_call: TRBJ2-3
v_call: TRBV29-1
d_call: TRBD2
clone_size: few
cdr3_nt: TGCAGCGGCGGGCCCGGGACTAGCCCCGGGGATACGCAGTATTTT
cdr3_aa: CSGGPGTSPGDTQYF

j_call: TRBJ2-5
v_call: TRBV27
d_call: TRBD1
clone_size: -
cdr3_nt: TGTGCCACTCAACTAGAGGGACAGGGGGGGAAGGAGACCCAGTACTTC
cdr3_aa: CATQLEGQGGKETQYF

j_call: TRBJ1-1
v_call: TRBV6-5
d_call: -
clone_size: -
cdr3_nt: TGTGCCAGCAGTTACTTGGCGGGGGCCCCGAACACTGAAGCTTTCTTT
cdr3_aa: CASSYLAGAPNTEAFF

j_call: TRBJ2-7
v_call: TRBV7-9
d_call: TRBD2
clone_size: -
cdr3_nt: TGTGCCAGCAGCTTAGTTAGCGGGGTATCTTGGTACTTC
cdr3_aa: CASSLVSGVSWYF

j_call: TRBJ1-2
v_call: TRBV29-1
d_call: -
clone_size: once
cdr3_nt: TGCAGCGTTGAAGATGATGGCCAAAGTGGCTACACCTTC
cdr3_aa: CSVEDDGQSGYTF

j_call: TRBJ1-5
v_call: TRBV5-5
d_call: -
clone_size: -
cdr3_nt: TGTGCCAGCAGCAGATGGGGGGAAGGAGATCAGCCCCAGCATTTT
cdr3_aa: CASSRWGEGDQPQHF

j_call: TRBJ2-1
v_call: TRBV2
d_call: TRBD1
clone_size: -
cdr3_nt: TGTGCCAGCAGGGAGACAGGGGGCCCTATCAATGAGCAGTTCTTC
cdr3_aa: CASRETGGPINEQFF

j_call: TRBJ2-6
v_call: TRBV28
d_call: -
clone_size: -
cdr3_nt: TGTGCCAGCAGTTTAGGGCCCGGGGGACTGAGCTCTGGGGCCAACGTCCTGACTTTC
cdr3_aa: CASSLGPGGLSSGANVLTF

j_call: TRBJ2-7
v_call: TRBV11-3
d_call: -
clone_size: -
cdr3_nt: TGTGCCAGCAGCTCCCCCCGGGAATACGAGCAGTACTTC
cdr3_aa: CASSSPREYEQYF

j_call: TRBJ1-6
v_call: TRBV30
d_call: -
clone_size: -
cdr3_nt: TGTGCCTGGACTCAGATCGATAATTCACCCCTCCACTTT
cdr3_aa: CAWTQIDNSPLHF

j_call: TRBJ2-7
v_call: TRBV5-1
d_call: -
clone_size: -
cdr3_nt: TGCGCCAGCAGCCCCGACAGCAACTGGCCCCCTGTCTACGAGCAGTACTTC
cdr3_aa: CASSPDSNWPPVYEQYF